One T cell receptor beta chain is described in this entry. Its antigen is not identified. The CDR3 totals 14 residues. Germline V gene lookup returns CDR1 SGHVS and CDR2 FQNEAQ. Deletions cut 1 base from V and 5 bases from J, with 12 bases between. The data belong to a study of identical twins. Study conclusions and caveats: Beta out-of-frame sequences displayed a weaker excess of sharing between twins. Out-of-frame alpha sequences that twins shared showed excess low generation probability.

From the 5' RACE reads, TCRdb called clonotypes with MiXCR, one entry per CDR3 protein. The table records approximately 300,000 distinct CDR3 sequences, 7.5% to 9.5% of them present only once. This sample was shared with a second study, whose subject was yellow fever vaccine responses in identical twins. From that study: A vaccine T cell response that seemed partly convergent and partly personalized was reported in twins.

This sequence originates from a woman aged 18-29 years in good health. The V and J genes are TRBV7-8 and TRBJ2-7; D unclear. Sequenced: CD8+ T cells sorted from blood. The CDR3 coding sequence is TGTGCCAGCAGCTTAGTAGGGTGGCAGAACGAGCAGTACTTC. The encoded protein is CASSLVGWQNEQYF.